Presented here are 32 T cell receptor beta chains from one specimen sequenced in a study of radiation and T cells in renal cell carcinoma. Time point specified: blood 4 weeks post-SBRT, at nephrectomy. As for treatment: 15 Gy SBRT to primary tumor, nephrectomy 4 weeks later. The data were produced by immunoSEQ multiplex PCR, yet TCRdb's version contains in-frame clones alone and is incomplete. In the table there are approximately 170,000 clones, about 87% of which are singletons. The source was blood, collected from a patient whose treatment included radiotherapy and nephrectomy. The receptors were sampled from a woman aged 45 to 65 with renal cell carcinoma.

The V call is TRBV11-3, the J call TRBJ2-2; possible D gene TRBD1, 5 bases. The CDR3 has 16 residues. With 6 bases removed from V and 4 bases from J, the gap between germline ends came to 18 bases. Germline values: CDR1 SGHNT, CDR2 YENEEA. DNA of the CDR3: TGTGCCAGCAGTGCTCGGACATCCTTTATCACCGGGGAGCTGTTTTTT. Translation gives CASSARTSFITGELFF.

V usage is TRBV29-1 and J usage is TRBJ2-3; the D call may be TRBD1 or TRBD2 (5 bases each). V was clipped by 3 bases and J by 5 bases, with 12 bases between them. The CDR3 contains 13 residues. CDR1 SQVTM and CDR2 ANQGSEA come from the germline V gene. The CDR3 loop is CSVDPGAQDTQYF. Here the CDR3 DNA reads TGCAGCGTTGACCCCGGGGCCCAAGATACGCAGTATTTT.

V usage is TRBV19 and J usage is TRBJ1-5; the D is unclear. Trimming pared 5 bases from V and 9 bases from J, leaving 14 bases between. The CDR3 consists of 13 residues. CDR1 LNHDA and CDR2 SQIVND come from the germline V gene (reference sequence). The CDR3 sequence: CASSADLPRPQHF. The CDR3 DNA sequence: TGTGCCAGTAGTGCAGACCTCCCGAGGCCCCAGCATTTT. Full variable domain (outside the CDR3, taken from reference TRBV19 and TRBJ1-5): DGGITQSPKYLFRKEGQNVTLSCEQNLNHDAMYWYRQDPGQGLRLIYYSQIVNDFQKGDIAEGYSVSREKKESFPLTVTSAQKNPTAFYLCASSADLPRPQHFGDGTRLSIL.

This clone was counted many times. V gene TRBV10-3 combines with J gene TRBJ2-7, with a tentative D call TRBD1 (5 bases). CDR3 size: 13 residues. V lost 6 bases and J lost 7, with 16 bases in between. The germline CDR1 and CDR2 sequences are ENHRY and SYGVKD. CDR3 coding DNA: TGTGCCATCAGGGAATCACAGGTTAGGGAGCAGTACTTC. Translating it yields CAIRESQVREQYF.

This clone was seen a handful of times. The chain joins TRBV11-3 to TRBJ1-1; no reliable D call. CDR3 size: 14 residues. Per the germline V gene, CDR1 is SGHNT and CDR2 is YENEEA. Trimming stripped 0 bases from V and 2 bases from J, with 7 bases between. CDR3 protein: CASSLDGSNTEAFF. In DNA form, the CDR3 reads TGTGCCAGCAGCTTAGATGGGTCAAACACTGAAGCTTTCTTT. Drawing the rest from reference TRBV11-3 and TRBJ1-1, the complete variable domain is EAGVVQSPRYKIIEKKQPVAFWCNPISGHNTLYWYLQNLGQGPELLIRYENEEAVDDSQLPKDRFSAERLKGVDSTLKIQPAELGDSAVYLCASSLDGSNTEAFFGQGTRLTVV.

In this sample, this clone turned up once. The rearrangement joins TRBV7-3 to TRBJ2-3, with 10 bases lining up with TRBD2. Germline trimming cut 2 bases from V and 2 bases from J; bases unmatched to any gene: 4. The CDR3 consists of 16 residues. Germline CDR1 is SGHTA and CDR2 is FQGTGA. The CDR3 DNA follows: TGTGCCAGCAGCTTAGGGGGACTAGCGAACACAGATACGCAGTATTTT. This translates into CASSLGGLANTDTQYF.

The chain carries TRBV6-6 and TRBJ1-2, with D hard to call. Trimming pared 9 bases from V and 1 base from J, leaving 21 bases between. CDR3 length: 16 residues. Germline values: CDR1 MNHNY, CDR2 SVGAGI (reference sequence). The CDR3 sequence is CASSQGRRVFNYGYTF. CDR3 nucleotides: TGTGCCAGTAGTCAAGGACGGCGGGTATTTAACTATGGCTACACCTTC.

This sequence joins TRBV6-1 and TRBJ2-7; unclear D gene. The germline V gene encodes CDR1 MNHNS and CDR2 SASEGT. CDR3 length equals 11 residues. The ends were cut back, 3 bases at V and 7 bases at J, with 7 bases in the middle. The CDR3 DNA sequence: TGTGCCAGCAGTGAGTCTGGAGAGCAGTACTTC. Encoded protein: CASSESGEQYF.

V usage is TRBV10-1 and J usage is TRBJ2-5; D may correspond to TRBD1 or TRBD2 (5 bases each). The length of the CDR3 is 15 residues. Germline CDR1 reads WNHNN; CDR2 reads SYGVQD (reference sequence). Trimming removed 0 bases at V and 5 bases at J, with 13 bases between. This CDR3 is CASSESRGVGETQYF. CDR3 bases: TGCGCCAGCAGTGAGTCACGAGGGGTCGGGGAGACCCAGTACTTC.

V is TRBV19 and J is TRBJ1-1, with a tentative D call TRBD1 (5 bases). V lost 5 bases and J 1 base, leaving 8 bases between the germline ends. Per the germline V gene, CDR1 is LNHDA and CDR2 is SQIVND (reference sequence). This CDR3 comprises 13 residues. As DNA, the CDR3 is TGTGCCAGTAGTGGCAGGGCGAACACTGAAGCTTTCTTT. Protein sequence: CASSGRANTEAFF.

Concerning this clone itself: Germline and junction disagree at one end, which may indicate a read error. The V gene is TRBV4-2, the J gene TRBJ1-1; possibly TRBD1 for D (6 bases). Germline CDR1 is LGHNA and CDR2 is YNFKEQ. The CDR3 loop spans 13 amino acids. The DNA of the CDR3 is TGTGCCAGCAGCCCAAACGTATGGACAGCCCCACTCTTT. Amino acids: CASSPNVWTAPLF.

The rearrangement links TRBV7-3 to TRBJ1-1; no definite D call. V lost 3 bases to trimming and J lost 7 bases, with 9 bases between them. Germline V lookup: CDR1 SGHTA, CDR2 FQGTGA. The CDR3 contains 12 residues. The CDR3 bases are TGTGCCAGCAGCTTGGCGGTGGGTGAAGCTTTCTTT. This sequence encodes CASSLAVGEAFF.

The V and J genes are TRBV10-3 and TRBJ1-4, with 9 bases aligning to TRBD1. Trimming at V came to 5 bases and at J to 6 bases, leaving 10 bases not matched to a gene. There are 16 residues in the CDR3. Germline-derived CDR1 and CDR2 are ENHRY and SYGVKD. The CDR3 here is CAISSGTGLSYEKLFF. CDR3 in DNA: TGTGCCATCAGTTCCGGGACAGGGTTGTCCTATGAAAAACTGTTTTTT.

V and J are TRBV5-1 and TRBJ2-3; D is perhaps TRBD1 or TRBD2 (6 bases each). Germline V gene sequence: CDR1 SGHRS, CDR2 YFSETQ. This CDR3 spans 15 amino acids. V lost 3 bases and J lost 2, with 13 bases in between. CDR3 in DNA: TGCGCCAGCAGCTCCGCGGGACACGCCACAGATACGCAGTATTTT. This encodes CASSSAGHATDTQYF.

The gene calls are TRBV6-1 and TRBJ1-1; TRBD1 agrees at 7 bases. The CDR3 is 15 amino acids. Germline CDR1 is MNHNS and CDR2 is SASEGT. V shed 6 bases, J shed 1 base, and the junction held 8 bases outside the gene matches. For the CDR3, the DNA is TGTGCCAGCAGCCCCTCCGGGACAGAGAACACTGAAGCTTTCTTT. The encoded protein is CASSPSGTENTEAFF.

The rearrangement uses TRBV2 and TRBJ1-2; 9 bases line up with TRBD1. The CDR3 length is 15 residues. The trim removed 6 bases at V and 4 bases at J, leaving 9 bases unmatched. Germline V gives CDR1 SNHLY, CDR2 FYNNEI. Here the CDR3 DNA reads TGTGCCAGCAGGGCTGGACAGGGGTCTCTCTATGGCTACACCTTC. Encoded protein: CASRAGQGSLYGYTF.

The chain has TRBV7-2 and TRBJ2-3; D gene uncertain. CDR1 SGHTA and CDR2 FQGNSA come from the germline V gene. The V end lost 5 bases, the J end lost 0 bases, and 9 bases lay between the germline ends. CDR3 size: 14 residues. CDR3 residues: CASSRASSTDTQYF. The CDR3, as DNA: TGTGCCAGCAGCCGAGCCTCTAGCACAGATACGCAGTATTTT.

V usage is TRBV5-5 and J usage is TRBJ2-7, with D possibly matching TRBD1 (6 bases). The V gene's germline CDR1 is SGHKS and CDR2 YYEKEE (reference sequence). This CDR3 has 15 amino acids. V lost 0 bases to trimming and J lost 5 bases, with 15 bases between them. CDR3 loop: CASSLGQAPGNEQYF. The CDR3 region has the DNA TGTGCCAGCAGCTTGGGACAGGCCCCTGGGAACGAGCAGTACTTC.

The chain combines TRBV6-1 with TRBJ1-2; D gene ambiguous. Germline CDR1 reads MNHNS; CDR2 reads SASEGT. CDR3 length: 15 amino acids. With 0 bases removed from V and 4 bases from J, the gap between germline ends came to 12 bases. CDR3 bases: TGTGCCAGCAGTGAAGCGCTTTCAGGCCGCTATGGCTACACCTTC. Translating gives CASSEALSGRYGYTF.

V gene TRBV19 combines with J gene TRBJ1-2; 8 bases line up with TRBD1. The CDR3 is 12 residues long. Germline V gives CDR1 LNHDA, CDR2 SQIVND (reference sequence). V lost 8 bases to trimming and J lost 10 bases; unmatched junction nucleotides: 9. CDR3 in amino acids: CASGDRGWTYTF. Here the CDR3 DNA reads TGTGCCAGTGGAGACAGGGGCTGGACCTACACCTTC. The variable domain in full, completed from reference TRBV19 and TRBJ1-2, reads DGGITQSPKYLFRKEGQNVTLSCEQNLNHDAMYWYRQDPGQGLRLIYYSQIVNDFQKGDIAEGYSVSREKKESFPLTVTSAQKNPTAFYLCASGDRGWTYTFGSGTRLTVV.

This sequence joins TRBV29-1 and TRBJ1-2; TRBD1 aligns across 9 bases. Looked up from germline, CDR1 is SQVTM and CDR2 is ANQGSEA. There are 13 residues in the CDR3. J gave up 2 bases and V 6 bases, and 4 bases lay outside the gene matches. The CDR3 loop reads CSVRTGENYGYTF. As DNA, the CDR3 is TGCAGCGTCCGGACAGGGGAGAACTATGGCTACACCTTC.

The chain is built from TRBV7-9 and TRBJ2-7; D is unresolved. The V gene lost 1 base and the J gene lost 3 bases, with 7 bases spanning the gap. Germline lookup yields CDR1 SEHNR and CDR2 FQNEAQ (reference sequence). CDR3 length equals 13 residues. CDR3 in amino acids: CASSLEGIYEQYF. DNA for the CDR3: TGTGCCAGCAGCTTAGAGGGCATCTACGAGCAGTACTTC.

As DNA, the CDR3 is TGCGCCAGCAGCTTGGAACAGGTGACCTCCTACGAGCAGTACTTC. Translation gives CASSLEQVTSYEQYF. This sequence joins TRBV5-1 and TRBJ2-7, with D possibly TRBD1 on 5 matching bases. Germline V gene data show CDR1 as SGHRS and CDR2 as YFSETQ. The CDR3 is 15 amino acids. Deletions cut 0 bases from V and 0 bases from J, with 10 bases between.

The V gene is TRBV7-8, the J gene TRBJ2-3; D unclear. This CDR3 spans 14 amino acids. V dropped 1 base and J dropped 2 bases, with 7 bases sitting between them. Germline CDR1 SGHVS, CDR2 FQNEAQ. CDR3: CASSLGLFTDTQYF. The DNA for the CDR3 is TGTGCCAGCAGCTTAGGCCTATTCACAGATACGCAGTATTTT.

V gene TRBV29-1 combines with J gene TRBJ1-6; no firm D call. The germline V gene encodes CDR1 SQVTM and CDR2 ANQGSEA. CDR3 length: 12 amino acids. The CDR3 sequence: CAYESGNSPLHF. The CDR3, as DNA: TGCGCGTACGAAAGTGGTAATTCACCCCTCCACTTT.

This clone was seen a single time. The chain employs TRBV6-1 and TRBJ2-7; unclear D gene. CDR1 is MNHNS, CDR2 SASEGT, per germline. With 5 bases removed from V and 2 bases from J, the gap between germline ends came to 7 bases. There are 12 residues in the CDR3. In DNA form, the CDR3 reads TGTGCCAGCAGTCACGCCACCTACGAGCAGTACTTC. It specifies CASSHATYEQYF.

This clone appeared once. The chain couples TRBV19 to TRBJ2-3, with D possibly being TRBD2 (5 bases). This CDR3 is 13 amino acids long. Germline V gene lookup returns CDR1 LNHDA and CDR2 SQIVND (reference sequence). The V end lost 5 bases, the J end lost 2 bases, and 8 bases lay between the germline ends. The chain's CDR3 is CASSAGLTDTQYF. The CDR3 DNA reads TGTGCCAGTAGTGCGGGCCTCACAGATACGCAGTATTTT.

In its sample, this clone was seen once. The chain links TRBV19 to TRBJ2-5; TRBD1 might be the D (6 bases). V shed 6 bases and J shed 5 bases, with 13 bases lying between them. This CDR3 is 13 amino acids long. Germline CDR1 and CDR2: LNHDA and SQIVND (reference sequence). CDR3 region: CASSQGRGETQYF. CDR3 DNA sequence: TGTGCCAGTAGCCAGGGGCGCGGGGAGACCCAGTACTTC.

The CDR3 DNA reads TGTGCCAGCAGTCCTGGACAGGGGGCTAGAGTCGTGGAGACCCAGTACTTC. This codes for CASSPGQGARVVETQYF. This chain joins TRBV7-2 and TRBJ2-5; TRBD1 matches at 11 bases. The trim removed 6 bases at V and 5 bases at J, leaving 14 bases unmatched. The CDR3 is 17 residues long. Germline V CDR1 and CDR2: SGHTA, FQGNSA.

This clone occurred once. The chain employs TRBV4-2 and TRBJ2-3; D may correspond to TRBD1 or TRBD2 (5 bases each). Germline V gene sequence: CDR1 LGHNA, CDR2 YNFKEQ. This CDR3 region has 14 residues. The ends were cut back, 5 bases at V and 6 bases at J, with 15 bases in the middle. The CDR3 spells CASSGRDPSDTQYF. The CDR3 DNA follows: TGTGCCAGCAGCGGAAGGGACCCCTCGGATACGCAGTATTTT.

This clone appeared a few times. The chain joins TRBV6-1 to TRBJ2-3, with 7 bases aligning to TRBD2. The CDR3 is 13 residues long. Per the germline V gene, CDR1 is MNHNS and CDR2 is SASEGT. The V gene end was trimmed by 1 base and the J gene end by 6 bases; junction bases not matched to a gene: 1. The DNA of the CDR3 is TGTGCCAGCAGTGAAGGGCGGGGGGATACGCAGTATTTT. Translated: CASSEGRGDTQYF.

The chain is built from TRBV11-3 and TRBJ1-2; D is possibly TRBD1 (5 bases). Trimming took 4 bases from V and 0 from J, leaving 9 bases between them. This CDR3 has 14 amino acids. The germline V gene has CDR1 SGHNT and CDR2 YENEEA. In DNA form, the CDR3 reads TGTGCCAGCAGCTACCAGACAGCTAACTATGGCTACACCTTC. Protein sequence: CASSYQTANYGYTF.